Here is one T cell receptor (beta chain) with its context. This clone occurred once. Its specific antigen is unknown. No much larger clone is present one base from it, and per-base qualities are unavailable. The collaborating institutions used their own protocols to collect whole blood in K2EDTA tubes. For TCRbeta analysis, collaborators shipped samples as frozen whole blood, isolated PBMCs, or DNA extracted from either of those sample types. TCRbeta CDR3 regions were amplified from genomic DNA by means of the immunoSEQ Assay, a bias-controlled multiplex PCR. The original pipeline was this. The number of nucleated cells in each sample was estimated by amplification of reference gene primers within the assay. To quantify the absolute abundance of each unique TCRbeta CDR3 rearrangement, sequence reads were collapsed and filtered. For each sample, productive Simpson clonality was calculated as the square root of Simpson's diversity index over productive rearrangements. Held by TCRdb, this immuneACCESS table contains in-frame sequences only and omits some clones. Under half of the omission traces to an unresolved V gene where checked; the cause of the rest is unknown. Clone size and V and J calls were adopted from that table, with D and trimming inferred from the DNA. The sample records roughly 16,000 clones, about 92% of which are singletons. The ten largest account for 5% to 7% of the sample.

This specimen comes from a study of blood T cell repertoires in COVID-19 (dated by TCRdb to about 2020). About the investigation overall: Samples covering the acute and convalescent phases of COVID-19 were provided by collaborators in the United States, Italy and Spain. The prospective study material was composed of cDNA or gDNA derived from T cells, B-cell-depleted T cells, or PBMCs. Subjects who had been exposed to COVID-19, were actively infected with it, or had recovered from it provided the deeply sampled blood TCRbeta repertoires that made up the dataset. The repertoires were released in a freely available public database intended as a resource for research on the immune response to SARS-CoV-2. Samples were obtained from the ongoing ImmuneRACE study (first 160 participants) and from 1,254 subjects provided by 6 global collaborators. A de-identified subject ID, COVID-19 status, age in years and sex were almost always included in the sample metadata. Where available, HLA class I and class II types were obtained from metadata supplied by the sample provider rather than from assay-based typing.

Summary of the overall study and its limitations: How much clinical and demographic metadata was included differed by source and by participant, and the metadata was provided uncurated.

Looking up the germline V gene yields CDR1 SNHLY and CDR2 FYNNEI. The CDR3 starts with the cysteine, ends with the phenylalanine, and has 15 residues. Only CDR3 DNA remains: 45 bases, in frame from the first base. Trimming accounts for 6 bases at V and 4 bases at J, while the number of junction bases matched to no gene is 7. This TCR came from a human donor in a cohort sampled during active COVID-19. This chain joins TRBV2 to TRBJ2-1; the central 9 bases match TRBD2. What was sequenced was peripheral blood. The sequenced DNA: TGTGCCAGCAGGAGTAGCGGGGGCCTGTACAATGAGCAGTTCTTC. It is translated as CASRSSGGLYNEQFF.